A single TCR beta chain is shown here with its context. Germline V gene data show CDR1 as SGHNT and CDR2 as YYREEE (reference sequence). The CDR3 spans 14 residues. Trimming cost V 4 bases and J 1 base; bases outside gene matches: 2. Original processing notes: Using reference gene primer amplification, nucleated cell counts were estimated. Libraries were prepared by immunoSEQ multiplex PCR; TCRdb keeps only in-frame clonotypes and omits some of them. V, J and clone size reflect that table, while D and trimming were determined from the DNA. This sample yields a few hundred thousand clones, of which about 87% are seen a single time; approximately 6.2% belongs to the top ten. These data belong to a study of blood T cell repertoires in COVID-19. Study-wide context: Samples taken during acute and convalescent COVID-19 were collected in the United States, Italy and Spain.

The sample comprised peripheral blood. The receptor was derived from a man between 60 and 75 years old who had recovered from COVID-19. The rearrangement uses TRBV5-4 and TRBJ1-1; 9 bases align to TRBD1. DNA for the CDR3: TGTGCCAGCAGCACACAGGGGGCGAACACTGAAGCTTTCTTT. It specifies CASSTQGANTEAFF.